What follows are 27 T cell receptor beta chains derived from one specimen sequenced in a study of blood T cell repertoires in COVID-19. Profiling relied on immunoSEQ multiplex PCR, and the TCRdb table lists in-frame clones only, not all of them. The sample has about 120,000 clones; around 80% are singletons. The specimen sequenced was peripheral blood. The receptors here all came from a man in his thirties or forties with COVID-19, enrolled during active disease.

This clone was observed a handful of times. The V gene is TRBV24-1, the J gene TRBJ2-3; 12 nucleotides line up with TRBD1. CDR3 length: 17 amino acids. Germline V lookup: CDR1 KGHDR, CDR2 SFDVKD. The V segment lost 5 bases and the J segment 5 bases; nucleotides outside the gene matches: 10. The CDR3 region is CATSAHSGQGARDTQYF. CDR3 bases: TGTGCCACCAGTGCTCATTCGGGACAGGGGGCGAGAGATACGCAGTATTTT.

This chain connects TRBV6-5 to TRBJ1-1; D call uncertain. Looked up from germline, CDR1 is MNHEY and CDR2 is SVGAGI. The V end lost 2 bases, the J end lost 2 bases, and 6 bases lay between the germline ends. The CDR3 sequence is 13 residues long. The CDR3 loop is CASSYGPNTEAFF. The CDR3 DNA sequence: TGTGCCAGCAGTTACGGGCCCAACACTGAAGCTTTCTTT.

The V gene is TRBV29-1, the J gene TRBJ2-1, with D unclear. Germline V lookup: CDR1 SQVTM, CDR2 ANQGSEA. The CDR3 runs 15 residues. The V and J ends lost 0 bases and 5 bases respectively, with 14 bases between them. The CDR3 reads CSVEDPTVEHNEQFF. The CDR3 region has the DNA TGCAGCGTTGAAGATCCTACCGTCGAACACAATGAGCAGTTCTTC.

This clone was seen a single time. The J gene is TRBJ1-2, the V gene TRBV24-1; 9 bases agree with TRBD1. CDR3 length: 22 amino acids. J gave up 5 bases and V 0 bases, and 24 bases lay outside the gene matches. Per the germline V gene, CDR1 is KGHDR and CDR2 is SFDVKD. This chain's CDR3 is CATSDLMRDGTVDGDRVYGYTF. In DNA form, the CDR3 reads TGTGCCACCAGTGATTTGATGAGGGACGGGACAGTGGATGGGGACAGGGTTTATGGCTACACCTTC.

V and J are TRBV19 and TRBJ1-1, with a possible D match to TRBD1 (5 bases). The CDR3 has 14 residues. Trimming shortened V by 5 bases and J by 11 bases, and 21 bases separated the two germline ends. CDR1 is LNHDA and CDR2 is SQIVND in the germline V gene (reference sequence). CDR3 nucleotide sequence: TGTGCCAGTAGTCTCCTGGTCAGGGCCCCTGCGGCTTTCTTT. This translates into CASSLLVRAPAAFF.

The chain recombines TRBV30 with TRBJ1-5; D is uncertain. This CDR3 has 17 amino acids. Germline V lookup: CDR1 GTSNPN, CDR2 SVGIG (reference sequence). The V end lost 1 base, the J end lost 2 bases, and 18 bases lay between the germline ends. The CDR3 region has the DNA TGTGCCTGGAGTGCCCATACAATCATGGAGGGCAATCAGCCCCAGCATTTT. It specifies CAWSAHTIMEGNQPQHF. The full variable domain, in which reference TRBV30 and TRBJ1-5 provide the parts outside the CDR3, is SQTIHQWPATLVQPVGSPLSLECTVEGTSNPNLYWYRQAAGRGLQLLFYSVGIGQISSEVPQNLSASRPQDRQFILSSKKLLLSDSGFYLCAWSAHTIMEGNQPQHFGDGTRLSIL.

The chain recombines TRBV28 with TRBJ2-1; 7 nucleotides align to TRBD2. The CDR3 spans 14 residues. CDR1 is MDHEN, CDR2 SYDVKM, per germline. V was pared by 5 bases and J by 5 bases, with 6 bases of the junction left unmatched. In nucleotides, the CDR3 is TGTGCCAGCAGTGTATCGGGAGGAGACAATGAGCAGTTCTTC. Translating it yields CASSVSGGDNEQFF.

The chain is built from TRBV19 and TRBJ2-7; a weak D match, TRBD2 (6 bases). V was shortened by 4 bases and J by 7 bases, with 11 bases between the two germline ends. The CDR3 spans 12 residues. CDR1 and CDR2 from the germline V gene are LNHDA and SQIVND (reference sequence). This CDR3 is CASSNMAGEQYF. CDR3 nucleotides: TGTGCCAGTAGTAATATGGCGGGAGAGCAGTACTTC.

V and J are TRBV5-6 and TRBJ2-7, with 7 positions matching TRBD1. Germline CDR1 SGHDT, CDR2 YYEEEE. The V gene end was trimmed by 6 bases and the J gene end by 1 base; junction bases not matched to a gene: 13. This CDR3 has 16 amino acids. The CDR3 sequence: CASNLGRGRWSYEQYF. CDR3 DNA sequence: TGTGCCAGCAACCTAGGAAGGGGGCGCTGGTCCTACGAGCAGTACTTC.

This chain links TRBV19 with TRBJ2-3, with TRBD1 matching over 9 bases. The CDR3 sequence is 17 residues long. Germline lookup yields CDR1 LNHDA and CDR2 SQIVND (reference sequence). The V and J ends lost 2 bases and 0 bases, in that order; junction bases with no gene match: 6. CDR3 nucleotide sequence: TGTGCCAGTAGTATATCCGGGACAGGGCTGAGCACAGATACGCAGTATTTT. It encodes CASSISGTGLSTDTQYF.

CDR3 nucleotide sequence: TGTGCCAGCTCACCACGAGGGGGGGCGTACGAGCAGTACTTC. This encodes CASSPRGGAYEQYF. The chain links TRBV18 to TRBJ2-7, with D perhaps TRBD2 (7 bases). This CDR3 comprises 14 residues. The V and J ends lost 1 base and 4 bases respectively, with 11 bases between them. Germline assignment: CDR1 KGHSH and CDR2 LQKENI.

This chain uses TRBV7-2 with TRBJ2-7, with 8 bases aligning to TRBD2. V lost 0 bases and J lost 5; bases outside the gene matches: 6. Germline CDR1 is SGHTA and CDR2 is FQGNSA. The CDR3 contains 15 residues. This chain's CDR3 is CASSLAGTSNNEQYF. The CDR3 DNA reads TGTGCCAGCAGCTTAGCCGGGACTAGTAATAACGAGCAGTACTTC.

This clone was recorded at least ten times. The CDR3 sequence is CANGGPQETQYF. CDR3 nucleotides: TGTGCCAACGGGGGACCCCAAGAGACCCAGTACTTC. This chain links TRBV28 with TRBJ2-5, with D perhaps TRBD2 (6 bases). V was trimmed by 10 bases and J by 1 base, leaving 10 bases between them. Germline V gene sequence: CDR1 MDHEN, CDR2 SYDVKM. The CDR3 loop spans 12 amino acids.

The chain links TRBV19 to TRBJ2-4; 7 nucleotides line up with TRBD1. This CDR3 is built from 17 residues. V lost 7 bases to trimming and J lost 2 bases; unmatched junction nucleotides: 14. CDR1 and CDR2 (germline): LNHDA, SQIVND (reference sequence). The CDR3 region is CASIGGSRSATKNIQYF. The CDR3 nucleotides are TGTGCCAGTATAGGGGGCTCGCGGTCTGCGACCAAAAACATTCAGTACTTC. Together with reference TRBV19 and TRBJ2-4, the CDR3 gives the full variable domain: DGGITQSPKYLFRKEGQNVTLSCEQNLNHDAMYWYRQDPGQGLRLIYYSQIVNDFQKGDIAEGYSVSREKKESFPLTVTSAQKNPTAFYLCASIGGSRSATKNIQYFGAGTRLSVL.

The chain's CDR3 is CASSLGNRGGYTF. The CDR3 bases are TGTGCCAGCAGTTTAGGGAACAGGGGTGGCTACACCTTC. J is TRBJ1-2 and V is TRBV28; 7 nucleotides align to TRBD1. The CDR3 extends over 13 amino acids. Germline CDR1 reads MDHEN; CDR2 reads SYDVKM. V trimming: 2 bases; J trimming: 7 bases; junction bases outside the gene matches: 4.

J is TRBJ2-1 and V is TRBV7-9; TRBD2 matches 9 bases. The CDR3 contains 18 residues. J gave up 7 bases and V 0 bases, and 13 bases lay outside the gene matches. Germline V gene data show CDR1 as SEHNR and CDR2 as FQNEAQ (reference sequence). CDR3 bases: TGTGCCAGCAGCTTAGCGAGTGGAGCGGGAGGCCGGGGGAATGAGCAGTTCTTC. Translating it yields CASSLASGAGGRGNEQFF.

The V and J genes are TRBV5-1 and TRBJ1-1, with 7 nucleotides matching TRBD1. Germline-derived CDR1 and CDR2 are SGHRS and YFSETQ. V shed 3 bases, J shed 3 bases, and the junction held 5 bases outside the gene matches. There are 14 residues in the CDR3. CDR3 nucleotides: TGCGCCAGCAGCTCTCAGGACAGGTACACTGAAGCTTTCTTT. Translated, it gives CASSSQDRYTEAFF.

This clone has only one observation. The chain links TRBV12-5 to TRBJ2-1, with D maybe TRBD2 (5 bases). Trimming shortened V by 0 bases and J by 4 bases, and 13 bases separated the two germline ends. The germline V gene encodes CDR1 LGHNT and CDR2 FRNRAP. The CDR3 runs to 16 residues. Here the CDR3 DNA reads TGTGCTAGTGGTTTGGTACGGCCGGGGAAATACAATGAGCAGTTCTTC. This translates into CASGLVRPGKYNEQFF.

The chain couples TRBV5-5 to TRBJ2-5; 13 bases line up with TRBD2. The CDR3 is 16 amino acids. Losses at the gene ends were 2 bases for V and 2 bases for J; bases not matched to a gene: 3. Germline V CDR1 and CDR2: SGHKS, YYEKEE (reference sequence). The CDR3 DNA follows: TGTGCCAGCAGCTTCCGGACTAGCGGGAGTCAAGAGACCCAGTACTTC. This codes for CASSFRTSGSQETQYF.

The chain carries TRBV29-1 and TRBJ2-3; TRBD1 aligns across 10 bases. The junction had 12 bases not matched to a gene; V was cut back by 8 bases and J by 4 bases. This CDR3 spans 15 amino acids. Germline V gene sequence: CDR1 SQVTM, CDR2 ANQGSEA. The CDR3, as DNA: TGCAGCACGCCGTCCGGACAGGGGGGATCAGATACGCAGTATTTT. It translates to CSTPSGQGGSDTQYF.

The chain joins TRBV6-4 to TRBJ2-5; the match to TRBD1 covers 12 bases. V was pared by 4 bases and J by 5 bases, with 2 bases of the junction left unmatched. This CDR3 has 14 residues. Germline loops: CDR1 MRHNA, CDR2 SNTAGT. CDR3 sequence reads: CASSAGQGAETQYF. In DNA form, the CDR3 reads TGTGCCAGCAGTGCGGGACAGGGGGCGGAGACCCAGTACTTC.

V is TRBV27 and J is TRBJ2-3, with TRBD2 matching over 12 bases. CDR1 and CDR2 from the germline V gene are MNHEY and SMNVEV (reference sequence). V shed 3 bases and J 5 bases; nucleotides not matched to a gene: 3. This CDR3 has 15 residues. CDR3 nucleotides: TGTGCCAGCAGTTTTACTAGCGGGGGGCTAGATACGCAGTATTTT. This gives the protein CASSFTSGGLDTQYF.

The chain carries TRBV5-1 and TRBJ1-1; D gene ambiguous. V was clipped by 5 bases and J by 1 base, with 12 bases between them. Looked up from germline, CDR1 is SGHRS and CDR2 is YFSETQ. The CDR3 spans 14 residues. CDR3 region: CASSGAPPNTEAFF. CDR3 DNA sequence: TGCGCCAGCAGTGGTGCGCCTCCGAACACTGAAGCTTTCTTT.

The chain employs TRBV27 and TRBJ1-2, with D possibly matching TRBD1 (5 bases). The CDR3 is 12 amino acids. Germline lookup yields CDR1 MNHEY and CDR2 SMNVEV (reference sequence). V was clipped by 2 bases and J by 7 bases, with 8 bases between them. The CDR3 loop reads CASSLKGVGYTF. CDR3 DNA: TGTGCCAGCAGTTTAAAAGGGGTTGGCTACACCTTC.

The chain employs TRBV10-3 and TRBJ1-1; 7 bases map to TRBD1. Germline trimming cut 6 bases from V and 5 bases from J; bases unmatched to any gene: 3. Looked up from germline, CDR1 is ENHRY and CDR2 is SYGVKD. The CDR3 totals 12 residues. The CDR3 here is CAISRGETEAFF. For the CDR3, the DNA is TGTGCCATCAGCAGGGGGGAAACTGAAGCTTTCTTT.

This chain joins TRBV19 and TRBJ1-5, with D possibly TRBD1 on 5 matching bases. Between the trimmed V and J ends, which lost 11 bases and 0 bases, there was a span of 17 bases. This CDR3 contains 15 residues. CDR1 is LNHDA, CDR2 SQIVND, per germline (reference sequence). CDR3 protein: CAAQSLGHSNQPQHF. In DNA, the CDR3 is TGTGCCGCTCAGTCCCTGGGGCATAGCAATCAGCCCCAGCATTTT.

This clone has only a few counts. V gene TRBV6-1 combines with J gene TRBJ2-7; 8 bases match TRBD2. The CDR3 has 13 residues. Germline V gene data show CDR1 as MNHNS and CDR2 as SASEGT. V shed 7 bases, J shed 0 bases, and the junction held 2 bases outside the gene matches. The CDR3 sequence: CASKRESSYEQYF. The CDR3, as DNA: TGTGCCAGCAAGCGGGAGAGCTCCTACGAGCAGTACTTC.